These T cell receptor beta chains were read from a single sample in a study of blood T cell repertoires in COVID-19. Produced via immunoSEQ multiplex PCR; TCRdb's table is partial and in-frame only. The sample holds over 85,000 clones, 88% seen once. Sequencing was done on a sample of peripheral blood. The origin of the receptors is a woman older than 75 with active COVID-19. Each CDR3 is given with its conserved first and last residue. A D gene is named only where the DNA matches it firmly. Part of the rows lack a size; the others show once, few, many or a class for expanded clones.

clone_size,j_call,v_call,d_call,cdr3_nt,cdr3_aa
.,TRBJ2-1,TRBV7-7,.,TGTGCTAGCAGCTTAGCGGCAGGGACAATATTCGAGCAGTTCTTC,CASSLAAGTIFEQFF
once,TRBJ2-2,TRBV3-1/TRBV3-2,TRBD2,TGTGCCAGCAGCCAACCTAGCGGGGTCGGCACCGGGGAGCTGTTTTTT,CASSQPSGVGTGELFF
.,TRBJ1-1,TRBV15,.,TGTGCCACCAGCAAGGCAGGGCTAATTGACACTGAAGCTTTCTTT,CATSKAGLIDTEAFF
.,TRBJ1-1,TRBV10-3,TRBD1,TGTGCCATCAGAGGAGCAGGGGGGTCTAACACTGAAGCTTTCTTT,CAIRGAGGSNTEAFF
.,TRBJ2-5,TRBV7-9,.,TGTGCCAGCACCGACGGAACAGGGCCCCAAGAGACCCAGTACTTC,CASTDGTGPQETQYF
.,TRBJ2-7,TRBV9,.,TGTGCCAGCAGCGTATGGGGGGGGCGGGACGAGCAGTACTTC,CASSVWGGRDEQYF
.,TRBJ1-1,TRBV27,.,TGTGCCAGCATCCCCCCCGACAGGCGTCGGACTGAAGCTTTCTTT,CASIPPDRRRTEAFF
.,TRBJ2-3,TRBV9,.,TGTGCCAGCAGCGTAGCTGGCACAGATACGCAGTATTTT,CASSVAGTDTQYF
.,TRBJ1-1,TRBV7-8,TRBD1,TGTGCCAGCAGCCCAGGGGGCGTGAGCACTGAAGCTTTCTTT,CASSPGGVSTEAFF
.,TRBJ2-1,TRBV5-4,TRBD1,TGTGCCAGCAGCCCTCCCACTCCGGGACAGGGGGGTCGTGAGCAGTTCTTC,CASSPPTPGQGGREQFF
.,TRBJ1-2,TRBV4-1,TRBD1,TGCGCCAGCAGCCACCCAGGGGGCGCACGCTATGGCTACACCTTC,CASSHPGGARYGYTF
.,TRBJ2-1,TRBV5-6,.,TGTGCCAGCAGCCGTACAGGGCGATCGTTCTTC,CASSRTGRSFF
.,TRBJ2-7,TRBV7-6,.,TGTGCCAGCAGCTTAGTATCAGGGGCCTACGAGCAGTACTTC,CASSLVSGAYEQYF
.,TRBJ1-5,TRBV3-1/TRBV3-2,TRBD1,TGTGCCAGCAGCCAAAACAGGGGGAATCAGCCCCAGCATTTT,CASSQNRGNQPQHF
once,TRBJ2-6,TRBV6-2/TRBV6-3,.,TGTGCCAGCAGCCGTGTTTCGGCTGGGGCCAACGTCCTGACTTTC,CASSRVSAGANVLTF
.,TRBJ2-1,TRBV12-3/TRBV12-4,.,TGTGCCAGCACCCTGAGGGGGTATGAGCAGTTCTTC,CASTLRGYEQFF
.,TRBJ2-3,TRBV7-2,TRBD2,TGTGCCAGCAGCTCCATTTGGCTAGCGGGAGTAGACACGCAGTATTTT,CASSSIWLAGVDTQYF
.,TRBJ2-7,TRBV6-5,TRBD2,TGTGCCAGCAGTCCGGGGACTAGCGGCTCCTACGAGCAGTACTTC,CASSPGTSGSYEQYF
.,TRBJ2-3,TRBV7-2,TRBD2,TGTGCCAGCAGCTTAGCGTCGTGGGCTAGCGGGCGCACTAGCACAGATACGCAGTATTTT,CASSLASWASGRTSTDTQYF
.,TRBJ2-7,TRBV6-2/TRBV6-3,TRBD1,TGTGCCAGCAGTGGACAGGGGGCGCTTTACGAGCAGTACTTC,CASSGQGALYEQYF
few,TRBJ1-3,TRBV5-1,.,TGCGCCAGCAGCTTAGAGGGACTCTACTCTGGAAACACCATATATTTT,CASSLEGLYSGNTIYF
.,TRBJ2-7,TRBV15,.,TGTGCCACCAGCACCACCCGGCCGGGGTCTCCTTACGAGCAGTACTTC,CATSTTRPGSPYEQYF
once,TRBJ2-5,TRBV28,.,TGTGCCAGCAGTACACAAGAGACCCAGTACTTC,CASSTQETQYF
.,TRBJ1-5,TRBV10-3,.,TGTGCCATCAGTGGCAGTAGCAATCAGCCCCAGCATTTT,CAISGSSNQPQHF
.,TRBJ2-5,TRBV27,.,TGTGCCAGACACCCAAAGACCCAGTACTTC,CARHPKTQYF
.,TRBJ2-7,TRBV5-6,TRBD2,TGTGCCAGCAGCCTCCCTAGGACTAGCGGCTACGAGCAGTACTTC,CASSLPRTSGYEQYF
.,TRBJ1-1,TRBV7-3,.,TGTGCCAGCAGCCCGCGGGGGGGCACTGAAGCTTTCTTT,CASSPRGGTEAFF
.,TRBJ2-7,TRBV11-2,.,TGTGCCAGCAGCCCCATACTAGGGCGGTCGTCCGAGCAGTACTTC,CASSPILGRSSEQYF
.,TRBJ2-1,TRBV7-9,TRBD2,TGTGCCAGCAGCTTAGAGGGACTAGCGGGAGCCGAGCAGTTCTTC,CASSLEGLAGAEQFF
.,TRBJ2-5,TRBV5-1,.,TGCGCCAGCAGCCCCGGGACCCGGCGGGGAGAGACCCAGTACTTC,CASSPGTRRGETQYF
.,TRBJ2-4,TRBV7-9,TRBD2,TGTGCCAGCAGCATAGGGACTAGCGGGAAAGAGTACTTC,CASSIGTSGKEYF
.,TRBJ2-5,TRBV4-2,.,TGTGCCAGCAGCCAAGATGCGGCCGGAGGGACCCAGTACTTC,CASSQDAAGGTQYF
.,TRBJ2-2,TRBV10-2,TRBD2,TGCGCCAGCAGTGGGGCAGCGGGAGGGCCTCCCGGGGAGCTGTTTTTT,CASSGAAGGPPGELFF
.,TRBJ2-1,TRBV19,TRBD2,TGTGCCAGTAGCCCGACCCTAGCGGGAGAATACAATGGGCAGTTCTTC,CASSPTLAGEYNGQFF
.,TRBJ1-5,TRBV6-2/TRBV6-3,.,TGTGCCAGCAGCTTCGAATGGTCCGAGGATCAGCCCCAGCATTTT,CASSFEWSEDQPQHF
.,TRBJ2-1,TRBV5-1,.,TGCGCCAGCAGCTTGGTGACCGCAGGAGGGAATGAGCAGTTCTTC,CASSLVTAGGNEQFF
.,TRBJ2-1,TRBV28,TRBD2,TGTGCCAGCAGTTCATCGACTAGCGGGAAGTACAATGAGCAGTTCTTC,CASSSSTSGKYNEQFF
.,TRBJ2-7,TRBV7-2,TRBD2,TGTGCCAGCAGCACCCGACTAGCGGGGGGACCTTCTGACTTC,CASSTRLAGGPSDF